This TCR beta chain was recorded in a study of early T cells in non-severe SARS-CoV-2 infection. TCRdb redid the calling of the 5' RACE reads with MiXCR, one entry per CDR3 protein. The data contain nearly 95,000 distinct CDR3 sequences, 16% of them singletons. Germline V lookup: CDR1 GTSNPN, CDR2 SVGIG (reference sequence). This CDR3 contains 13 residues. V shed 3 bases and J shed 9 bases, with 15 bases lying between them. This receptor was identified in an adult who was a healthcare worker with PCR-confirmed SARS-CoV-2 infection or an uninfected control (not recorded which). The V call is TRBV30, the J call TRBJ2-1; D unresolved. The material was whole blood, obtained at baseline. The chain's CDR3 is CAWRLTQSAEQFF. CDR3 nucleotide sequence: TGTGCCTGGAGGCTGACACAGTCAGCTGAGCAGTTCTTC.